The text below deals with one T cell receptor beta chain. The antigen it binds to is not known. Base qualities are not recorded, but no much larger clone differs from it by a single base. The data are from a study of identical twins (dated by TCRdb to about 2016). For the wider study: TCR alpha and beta repertoires from monozygotic twins, unrelated adults of various ages and cord blood were deep-sequenced to test whether fetal clonotypes persist. To rule out contamination, the twin experiments were replicated at different times with different library preparation protocols. What the authors observed across the whole study: Invariant T cells such as MAIT and iNKT could partly confound zero-insertion analyses, though diverse VJ usage argued against this for most clonotypes. Abundant cord blood beta clonotypes carried fewer insertions; young adult naive repertoires showed a weaker similar trend, while memory repertoires showed none. Compared with coincidental sharing between unrelated individuals, out-of-frame TCR alpha sequences shared between twins had an excess of sequences with low generation probability. Because the same donors could not be followed over many years, the conclusions relied on cross-sectional statistical analysis. In beta out-of-frame sequences, excess twin sharing was weaker, because having fewer shared sequences lowered the signal-to-noise ratio. In monozygotic twins, recombination models systematically underestimated out-of-frame TCR alpha sharing, but the models matched the sharing seen between unrelated individuals.

V was cut back by 6 bases and J by 6 bases, leaving a gap of 24 bases between them. CDR1 and CDR2, looked up from the germline V gene, are ENHRY and SYGVKD. Counted from cysteine to phenylalanine, this CDR3 has 16 amino acids. Just the 48-base CDR3 DNA is kept, in frame starting at base 1. All donors were healthy Caucasians. Three pairs of female monozygotic twins, all aged about 18 to 29 years, made up the twin cohort. Positive isolation kits from Invitrogen were used to isolate the CD4+ and CD8+ T cell populations. Libraries came from 5' RACE. Sequencing took place on an Illumina HiSeq 2000. Template switching introduced a universal primer binding site; the final cDNA contained a unique molecular identifier, enabling accurate counting of TCR cDNA molecules. Specific primers in the conserved constant-segment region were used to synthesize first-strand cDNA for TCR alpha and beta chains. Each cDNA library was double barcoded, with a SMART-Mk sample barcode plus Illumina barcodes, to control for contamination. TruSeq adapter sequences along with Illumina sample barcodes were introduced in two successive PCR steps. TCR alpha and beta cDNA libraries were sequenced on the Illumina HiSeq platform with custom primers. As for the original processing: Raw reads were processed with MiGEC to extract unique molecular identifiers, and MiXCR was used to determine CDR3 positions. For each individual, recombination models were inferred using an EM algorithm with the repgenHMM and IGoR tools. The analysis of shared clonotypes was done with the tcR package in R, with sharing normalized by the product of cloneset sizes. Out-of-frame nonproductive sequences were analyzed to study raw recombination free of thymic and clonal selection effects. The public reads were reanalyzed by TCRdb: fastp trimming at Q25, MiXCR alignment, in-frame beta chains only. A single entry per CDR3 protein holds the most common genes and DNA from its merged rows. TCRdb, not the original authors, processed these V and J calls. Within this sample are around 530,000 distinct CDR3 sequences, with around 15% of them counted one time only. The top ten clonotypes cover 0.44% of the sample.

These data were also filed under a second study, of yellow fever vaccine responses in identical twins. Looking at the second paper: The T cell response to vaccination in identical twins was reported by the authors to appear partly convergent and partly personalized. In the study, vaccine-responding T cell clones were precisely tracked in identical twins.

Sample: CD4+ T cells sorted from blood. The sequence links TRBV10-3 to TRBJ2-7; the D gene is possibly TRBD1, with 6 bases matching. The clonotype was recovered from a young woman in good health. The CDR3: CAISEPNRALASEQYF. The DNA is as follows: TGTGCCATCAGCGAACCTAACAGGGCTCTAGCTAGCGAGCAGTACTTC.